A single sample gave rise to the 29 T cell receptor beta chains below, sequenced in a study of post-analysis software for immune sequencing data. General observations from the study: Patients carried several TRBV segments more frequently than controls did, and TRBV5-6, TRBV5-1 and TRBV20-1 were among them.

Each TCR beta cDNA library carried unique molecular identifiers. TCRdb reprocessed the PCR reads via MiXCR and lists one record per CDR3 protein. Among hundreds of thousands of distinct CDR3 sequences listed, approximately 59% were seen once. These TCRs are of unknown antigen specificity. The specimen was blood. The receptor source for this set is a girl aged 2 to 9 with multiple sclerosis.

In DNA form, the CDR3 reads TGCGCCAGCAGTGAGTCCTCATCGGGACTAGCGGACTACAATGAGCAGTTCTTC. The encoded protein is CASSESSSGLADYNEQFF. The chain employs TRBV10-1 and TRBJ2-1, with 11 bases matching TRBD2. The germline gives CDR1 WNHNN, CDR2 SYGVQD (reference sequence). The CDR3 contains 18 residues. The V gene end was trimmed by 0 bases and the J gene end by 3 bases; junction bases not matched to a gene: 7.

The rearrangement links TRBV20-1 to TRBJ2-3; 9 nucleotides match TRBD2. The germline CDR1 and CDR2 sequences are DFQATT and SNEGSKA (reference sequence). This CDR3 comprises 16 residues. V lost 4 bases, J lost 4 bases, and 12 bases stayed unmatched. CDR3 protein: CSATAGGLMGADTQYF. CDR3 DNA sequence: TGCAGTGCTACCGCGGGGGGGCTGATGGGCGCAGATACGCAGTATTTT.

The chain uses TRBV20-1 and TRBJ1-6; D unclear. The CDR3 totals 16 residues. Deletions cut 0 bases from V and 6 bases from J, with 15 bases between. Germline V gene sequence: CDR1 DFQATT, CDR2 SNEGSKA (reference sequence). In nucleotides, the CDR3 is TGCAGTGCTAGAGACTCAGGCAAGTCGGCTAATTCACCCCTCCACTTT. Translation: CSARDSGKSANSPLHF.

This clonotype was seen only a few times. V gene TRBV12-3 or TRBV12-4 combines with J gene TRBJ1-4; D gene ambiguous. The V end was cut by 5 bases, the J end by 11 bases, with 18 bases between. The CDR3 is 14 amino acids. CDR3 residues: CASSPRESLLKLFF. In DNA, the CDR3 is TGTGCCAGCAGTCCGAGGGAGTCACTTCTTAAACTGTTTTTT.

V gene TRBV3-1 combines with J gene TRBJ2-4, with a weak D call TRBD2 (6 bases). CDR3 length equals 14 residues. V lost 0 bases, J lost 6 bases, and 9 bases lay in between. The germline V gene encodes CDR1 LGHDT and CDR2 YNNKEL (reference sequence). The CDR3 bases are TGTGCCAGCAGCCAAGATCCCGGGGGAAACATTCAGTACTTC. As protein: CASSQDPGGNIQYF.

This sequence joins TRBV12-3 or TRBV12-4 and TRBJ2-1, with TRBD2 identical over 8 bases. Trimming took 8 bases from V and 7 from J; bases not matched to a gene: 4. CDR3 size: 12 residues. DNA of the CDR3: TGTGCCAGCGGGACTAGTGGAAATGAGCAGTTCTTC. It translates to CASGTSGNEQFF.

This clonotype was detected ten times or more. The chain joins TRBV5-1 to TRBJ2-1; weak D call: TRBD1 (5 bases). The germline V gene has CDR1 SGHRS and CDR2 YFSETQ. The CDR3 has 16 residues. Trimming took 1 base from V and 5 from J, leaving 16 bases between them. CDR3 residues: CASSLLTVAGHNEQFF. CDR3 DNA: TGCGCCAGCAGCTTGCTTACGGTAGCAGGGCACAATGAGCAGTTCTTC.

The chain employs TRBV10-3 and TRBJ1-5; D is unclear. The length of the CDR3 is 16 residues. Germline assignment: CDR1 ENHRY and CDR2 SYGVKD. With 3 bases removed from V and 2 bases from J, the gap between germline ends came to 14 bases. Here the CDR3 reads CAISDRRAMGNQPQHF. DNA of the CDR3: TGTGCCATCAGTGACCGGAGGGCGATGGGCAATCAGCCCCAGCATTTT.

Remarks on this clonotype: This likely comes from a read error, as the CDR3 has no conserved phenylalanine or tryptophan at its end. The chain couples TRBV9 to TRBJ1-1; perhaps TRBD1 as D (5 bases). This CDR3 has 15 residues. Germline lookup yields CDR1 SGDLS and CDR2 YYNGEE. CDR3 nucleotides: TGTGCCAGCAGCGTAGGACGGGGGACGAACACCGAAGCTTTCTTG. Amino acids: CASSVGRGTNTEAFL.

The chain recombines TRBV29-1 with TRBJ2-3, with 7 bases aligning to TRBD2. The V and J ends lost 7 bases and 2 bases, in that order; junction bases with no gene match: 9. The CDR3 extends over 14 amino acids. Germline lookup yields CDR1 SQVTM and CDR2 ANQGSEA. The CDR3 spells CSAILAPSTDTQYF. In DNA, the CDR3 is TGCAGCGCCATACTAGCGCCTTCCACAGATACGCAGTATTTT.

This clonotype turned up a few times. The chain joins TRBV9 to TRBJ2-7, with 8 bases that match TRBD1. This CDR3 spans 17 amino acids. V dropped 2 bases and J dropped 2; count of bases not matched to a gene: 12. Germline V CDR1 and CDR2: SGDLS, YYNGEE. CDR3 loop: CASSVGGGGTGAYEQYF. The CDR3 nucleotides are TGTGCCAGCAGCGTTGGGGGTGGGGGGACAGGTGCCTACGAGCAGTACTTC.

CDR3 region: CASSQLTGGPEQYF. The CDR3 DNA follows: TGCGCCAGCAGCCAACTCACGGGGGGTCCCGAGCAGTACTTC. The gene calls are TRBV4-1 and TRBJ2-7; 7 bases map to TRBD2. Germline assignment: CDR1 MGHRA and CDR2 YSYEKL. The CDR3 length is 14 residues. With 2 bases clipped from V and 6 bases from J, the junction kept 7 bases outside the gene matches.

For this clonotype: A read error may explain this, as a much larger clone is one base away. For the CDR3, the DNA is TGTGCCAGCAGTTCCTGGGAGACCCAGTACTTC. It specifies CASSSWETQYF. The chain is built from TRBV12-3 or TRBV12-4 and TRBJ2-5; no clear D. The CDR3 has 11 residues. Trimming left V 4 bases short and J 5 bases short, with 5 bases between.

For the CDR3, the DNA is TGTGCCAGCAGCCACGCCGGGGGAGGGGATGAGCAGTTCTTC. It yields the protein CASSHAGGGDEQFF. The V call is TRBV7-6, the J call TRBJ2-1; 7 bases line up with TRBD2. Germline lookup yields CDR1 SGHVS and CDR2 FNYEAQ. The CDR3 length is 14 residues. V gave up 5 bases and J gave up 8 bases; unmatched junction bases: 9.

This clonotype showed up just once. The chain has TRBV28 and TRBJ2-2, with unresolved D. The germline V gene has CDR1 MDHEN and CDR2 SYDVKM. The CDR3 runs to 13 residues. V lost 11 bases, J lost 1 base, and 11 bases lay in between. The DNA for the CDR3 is TGTGCCGTTTCACTCCTGAACACCGGGGAGCTGTTTTTT. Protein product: CAVSLLNTGELFF.

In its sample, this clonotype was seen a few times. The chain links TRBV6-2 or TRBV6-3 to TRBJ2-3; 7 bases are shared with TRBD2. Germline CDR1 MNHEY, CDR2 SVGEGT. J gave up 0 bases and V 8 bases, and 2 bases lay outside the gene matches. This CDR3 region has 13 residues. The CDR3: CASAGASTDTQYF. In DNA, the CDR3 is TGTGCCAGCGCGGGAGCTAGCACAGATACGCAGTATTTT.

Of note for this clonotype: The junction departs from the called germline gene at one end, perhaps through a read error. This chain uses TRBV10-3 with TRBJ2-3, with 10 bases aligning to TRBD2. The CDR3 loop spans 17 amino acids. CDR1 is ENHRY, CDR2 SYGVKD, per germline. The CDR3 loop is CAIRPSGGTTSIDTQYF. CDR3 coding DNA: TGTGCCATCAGGCCTAGCGGGGGCACCACTAGCATAGATACGCAGTATTTT.

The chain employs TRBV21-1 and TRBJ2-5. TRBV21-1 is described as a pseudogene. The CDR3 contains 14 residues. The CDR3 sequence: CASSKVRPAETQYF. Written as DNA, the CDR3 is TGTGCCAGCAGCAAAGTGAGGCCAGCAGAGACCCAGTACTTC.

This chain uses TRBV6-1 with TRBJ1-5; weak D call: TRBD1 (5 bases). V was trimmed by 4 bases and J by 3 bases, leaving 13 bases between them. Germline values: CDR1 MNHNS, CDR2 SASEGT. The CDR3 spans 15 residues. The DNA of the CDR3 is TGTGCCAGCAGTGCGACGGGACGCGACAATCAGCCCCAGCATTTT. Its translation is CASSATGRDNQPQHF.

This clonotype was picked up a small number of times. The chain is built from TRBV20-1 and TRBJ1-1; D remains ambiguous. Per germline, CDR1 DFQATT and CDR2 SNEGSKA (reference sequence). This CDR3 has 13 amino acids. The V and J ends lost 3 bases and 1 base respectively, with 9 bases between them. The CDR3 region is CSARFGKNTEAFF. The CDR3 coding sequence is TGCAGTGCTAGGTTCGGCAAGAACACTGAAGCTTTCTTT.

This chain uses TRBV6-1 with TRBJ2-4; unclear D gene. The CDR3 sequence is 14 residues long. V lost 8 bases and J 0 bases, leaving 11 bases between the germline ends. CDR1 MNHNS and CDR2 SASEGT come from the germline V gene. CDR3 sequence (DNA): TGTGCCAGCCGGTGGGATCTAGCCAAAAACATTCAGTACTTC. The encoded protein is CASRWDLAKNIQYF.

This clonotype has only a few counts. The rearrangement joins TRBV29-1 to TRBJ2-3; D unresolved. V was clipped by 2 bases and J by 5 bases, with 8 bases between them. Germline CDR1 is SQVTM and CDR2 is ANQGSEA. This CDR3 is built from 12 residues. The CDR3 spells CSVESPRDTQYF. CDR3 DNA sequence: TGCAGCGTTGAAAGTCCAAGAGATACGCAGTATTTT.

The CDR3 sequence: CSVPNTGTQTYNEQFF. The CDR3 nucleotides are TGCAGCGTTCCGAATACCGGGACACAAACTTACAATGAGCAGTTCTTC. The chain uses TRBV29-1 and TRBJ2-1; TRBD1 might be the D (6 bases). Germline values: CDR1 SQVTM, CDR2 ANQGSEA. V was cut by 5 bases and J by 4 bases, with 21 bases left in between. There are 16 residues in the CDR3.

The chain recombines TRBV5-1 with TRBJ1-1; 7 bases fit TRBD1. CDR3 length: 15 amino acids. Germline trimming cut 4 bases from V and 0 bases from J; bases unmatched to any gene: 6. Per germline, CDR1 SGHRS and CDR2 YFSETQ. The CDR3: CASSPTGEVNTEAFF. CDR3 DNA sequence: TGCGCCAGCAGCCCCACAGGGGAGGTGAACACTGAAGCTTTCTTT.

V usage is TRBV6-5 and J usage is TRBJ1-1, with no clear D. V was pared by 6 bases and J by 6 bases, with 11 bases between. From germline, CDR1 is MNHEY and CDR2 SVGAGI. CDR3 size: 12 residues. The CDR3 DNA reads TGTGCCAGCAGAAATCTAGGATCTGAAGCTTTCTTT. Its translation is CASRNLGSEAFF.

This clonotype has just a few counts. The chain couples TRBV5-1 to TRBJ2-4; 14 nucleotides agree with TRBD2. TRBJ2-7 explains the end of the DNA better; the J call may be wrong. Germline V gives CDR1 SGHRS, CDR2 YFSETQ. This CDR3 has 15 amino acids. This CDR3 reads CASSPPGLAGVEQYF. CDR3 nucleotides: TGCGCCAGCAGCCCCCCGGGACTAGCGGGAGTCGAGCAGTACTTC.

The CDR3 bases are TGCAGCGGCCAGAACACTGAAGCTTTCTTT. Translation gives CSGQNTEAFF. V is TRBV29-1 and J is TRBJ1-1; D call uncertain. This CDR3 has 10 residues. The germline V gene has CDR1 SQVTM and CDR2 ANQGSEA. Trimming took 7 bases from V and 1 from J, leaving 4 bases between them.

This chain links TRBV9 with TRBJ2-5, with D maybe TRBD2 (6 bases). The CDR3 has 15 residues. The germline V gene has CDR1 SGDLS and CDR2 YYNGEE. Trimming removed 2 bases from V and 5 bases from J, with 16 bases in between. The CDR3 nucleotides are TGTGCCAGCAGCGTGGGGGGAGGAGAAGGGGAGACCCAGTACTTC. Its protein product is CASSVGGGEGETQYF.

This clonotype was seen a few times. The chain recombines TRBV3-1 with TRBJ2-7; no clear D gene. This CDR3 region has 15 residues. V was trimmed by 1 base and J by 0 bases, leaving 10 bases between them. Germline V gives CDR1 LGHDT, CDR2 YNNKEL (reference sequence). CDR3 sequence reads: CASSQGAGLSYEQYF. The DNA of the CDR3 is TGTGCCAGCAGCCAAGGCGCCGGCCTCTCCTACGAGCAGTACTTC.